The source of this TCR beta chain is a study of T cell responses to AZD1222 COVID-19 vaccine. Germline V CDR1 and CDR2: SNHLY, FYNNEI. The V and J ends lost 8 bases and 2 bases, in that order; junction bases with no gene match: 4. The CDR3 has 14 amino acids. Generated by immunoSEQ multiplex PCR, the TCRdb table keeps only in-frame clones and is missing some. Here the sample spans about 150,000 clones, about 88% being singletons. This chain links TRBV2 with TRBJ1-5; TRBD1 aligns across 9 bases. This specimen was peripheral blood, taken on day 0 of AZD1222 vaccination. The sequence derives from an adult in good health. CDR3 sequence (DNA): TGTGCCAGCCGGGACAGGGAGGGCAATCAGCCCCAGCATTTT. Translated: CASRDREGNQPQHF. The whole variable domain, remainder taken from reference TRBV2 and TRBJ1-5, is EPEVTQTPSHQVTQMGQEVILRCVPISNHLYFYWYRQILGQKVEFLVSFYNNEISEKSEIFDDQFSVERPDGSNFTLKIRSTKLEDSAMYFCASRDREGNQPQHFGDGTRLSIL.